Listed below are T cell receptor beta chains from one sample, sequenced in a study of identical twins. In TCRdb, the 5' RACE reads were re-called with MiXCR into one record per CDR3 protein. Of 240,000 or so distinct CDR3 sequences in the sample, roughly a tenth were seen once. The specimen was memory T cells sorted from blood. These TCRs come from a man between 50 and 59 years old in good health. CDR3s include the opening cysteine and the closing phenylalanine or tryptophan. The D gene is left open where the match is weak. A clone size is listed for some rows: how often the clone was seen (once, few, many), or a class if it is expanded.

D gene | J gene | clone size | V gene | CDR3 DNA | CDR3 protein
TRBD2 | TRBJ2-4 | . | TRBV10-3 | TGTGCCATCAGTGAGTCTACCGCGGGGGGGAACATTCAGTACTTC | CAISESTAGGNIQYF
TRBD2 | TRBJ2-1 | . | TRBV6-1 | TGTGCCAGCCAGCCCAGCGGGGAGGTTGGGGGGCAGTTCTTC | CASQPSGEVGGQFF
TRBD1 | TRBJ2-2 | many | TRBV4-3 | TGCGCCAGCAGCCAAGGGGGTAGGGGGCGTGTGGAGCTGTTTTTT | CASSQGGRGRVELFF
TRBD2 | TRBJ2-4 | many | TRBV20-1 | TGCAGTGCTAGAGATATACTAGCGGTAAACATTCAGTACTTC | CSARDILAVNIQYF
. | TRBJ1-3 | many | TRBV6-5 | TGTGCCAGCAGTTACTTGGGAGCAGCCTCTGGAAACACCATATATTTT | CASSYLGAASGNTIYF
TRBD2 | TRBJ2-3 | many | TRBV5-5 | TGTGCCAGCAGCGCTCGGGGGGACAGCACAGATACGCAGTATTTT | CASSARGDSTDTQYF
TRBD2 | TRBJ2-1 | . | TRBV4-2 | TGTGCCAGCAGCCAAGAGTCGGGGACTAGCGGGGGTAATGAGCAGTTCTTC | CASSQESGTSGGNEQFF
. | TRBJ1-1 | few | TRBV10-3 | TGTGCCATCAAGGTAGGAGTGAACACTGAAGCTTTCTTT | CAIKVGVNTEAFF
. | TRBJ1-6 | . | TRBV20-1 | TGCAGTGCTAGAGTGGGAGGACCTAATTCACCCCTCCACTTT | CSARVGGPNSPLHF
. | TRBJ1-1 | many | TRBV27 | TGTGCCAGCAGAGGGGCGGCGAACACTGAAGCTTTCTTT | CASRGAANTEAFF
TRBD1 | TRBJ2-1 | many | TRBV5-1 | TGCGCCAGCAGCTTGGGACAGGGGGCTGATGAGCAGTTCTTC | CASSLGQGADEQFF
TRBD2 | TRBJ2-5 | . | TRBV18 | TGTGCCAGCTCACCGGGCCGGGGGGGCCTCCAAGAGACCCAGTACTTC | CASSPGRGGLQETQYF
TRBD1 | TRBJ1-1 | many | TRBV7-6 | TGTGCCAGCAGCTTATCCCATAGTCCAGGACAGGGGGCGAGGGGTGAAGCTTTCTTT | CASSLSHSPGQGARGEAFF
. | TRBJ2-5 | . | TRBV7-2 | TGTGCCAGCAGCTTAGCGAAAGGGAAAGAGACCCAGTACTTC | CASSLAKGKETQYF
TRBD2 | TRBJ2-7 | many | TRBV7-2 | TGTGCCAGCAGCATTGCCGGGACTAGCGAGTCCTACGAGCAGTACTTC | CASSIAGTSESYEQYF
. | TRBJ1-5 | many | TRBV20-1 | TGCAGTGCGGGTGGGGGGTACAATCAGCCCCAGCATTTT | CSAGGGYNQPQHF
. | TRBJ1-5 | . | TRBV6-2/TRBV6-3 | TGTGCCAGCTGTGACGGAAATCAGCCCCAGCATTTT | CASCDGNQPQHF
TRBD2 | TRBJ2-5 | few | TRBV20-1 | TGCAGTGTCAAAGGCCAGGCGGGAGTCGGGACCCAGTACTTC | CSVKGQAGVGTQYF
. | TRBJ2-6 | many | TRBV28 | TGTGCCAGCAGTACTGGGGCCAACGTCCTGACTTTC | CASSTGANVLTF
. | TRBJ2-2 | many | TRBV4-1 | TGCGCCAGCAGCCAAGAAGGGACGGGTAGCGGGGAGCTGTTTTTT | CASSQEGTGSGELFF
TRBD2 | TRBJ2-7 | many | TRBV27 | TGTGCCAGCAGTTTATGGGGACTATCCGCATCCCCCTACGAGCAGTACTTC | CASSLWGLSASPYEQYF
. | TRBJ1-5 | . | TRBV15 | TGTGCCACCAGCAGAGATGGTTATGCGACAGTCAATCAGCCCCAGCATTTT | CATSRDGYATVNQPQHF
. | TRBJ1-2 | . | TRBV29-1 | TGCAGCGTTGGAAGAGACTATGGCTACACCTTC | CSVGRDYGYTF
. | TRBJ2-2 | few | TRBV12-3/TRBV12-4 | TGTGCCAGCGGCCGTGTGACAACCGGGGAGCTGTTTTTT | CASGRVTTGELFF